Following are 23 T cell receptor beta chains from one sample sequenced in a study of T cell responses to AZD1222 COVID-19 vaccine. Sequencing was performed with immunoSEQ multiplex PCR; in TCRdb, only in-frame clones are kept and a portion is missing. This table holds roughly 140,000 clones, 88% found once. Sequenced here: peripheral blood, sampled on day 0 of AZD1222 vaccination. The source of these receptors is an adult in good health.

The chain combines TRBV14 with TRBJ2-3; possibly TRBD1 or TRBD2 for D (6 bases each). V shed 1 base and J shed 9 bases, with 20 bases lying between them. CDR1 is SGHDN and CDR2 is FVKESK in the germline V gene. The CDR3 length is 16 residues. CDR3 residues: CASSQVGGLYGRTQYF. The CDR3 DNA reads TGTGCCAGCAGCCAAGTCGGGGGCTTATACGGGCGGACGCAGTATTTT.

This clone has a single count. The chain joins TRBV6-4 to TRBJ2-1, with 7 positions matching TRBD2. Germline values: CDR1 MRHNA, CDR2 SNTAGT. This CDR3 is 15 amino acids long. V lost 2 bases to trimming and J lost 4 bases; unmatched junction nucleotides: 5. Here the CDR3 reads CASSDGSGNYNEQFF. The CDR3 nucleotides are TGTGCCAGCAGTGACGGGAGCGGGAATTACAATGAGCAGTTCTTC.

The V and J genes are TRBV6-2 or TRBV6-3 and TRBJ2-7; 9 positions agree with TRBD1. Losses at the gene ends were 1 base for V and 5 bases for J; bases not matched to a gene: 9. This CDR3 has 16 residues. Per germline, CDR1 MNHEY and CDR2 SVGEGT. The CDR3 region is CASSYWMPGQGDEQYF. Written as DNA, the CDR3 is TGTGCCAGCAGTTACTGGATGCCGGGACAGGGAGACGAGCAGTACTTC.

This clone was detected only a few times. The gene calls are TRBV5-1 and TRBJ1-2; D unresolved. Trimming cost V 4 bases and J 8 bases, with 12 bases left between them. CDR1 is SGHRS and CDR2 is YFSETQ in the germline V gene. The CDR3 extends over 12 amino acids. The DNA of the CDR3 is TGCGCCAGCAGCCTCCCCCCGGAGGGCTACACCTTC. Protein: CASSLPPEGYTF.

This chain uses TRBV3-1 (or the pseudogene TRBV3-2) with TRBJ2-7; TRBD2 is a possible D gene (5 bases). This CDR3 contains 16 residues. The germline V gene encodes CDR1 LGHDT and CDR2 YNNKEL (reference sequence). V gave up 0 bases and J gave up 5 bases, with 17 bases separating them. The CDR3 sequence: CASSQDSRVFVHEQYF. CDR3 nucleotide sequence: TGTGCCAGCAGCCAAGATTCGAGGGTATTTGTCCACGAGCAGTACTTC.

The rearrangement links TRBV7-2 to TRBJ2-3, with 14 bases that match TRBD2. CDR3 length equals 15 residues. V dropped 5 bases and J dropped 6; count of bases not matched to a gene: 4. CDR1 SGHTA and CDR2 FQGNSA come from the germline V gene. CDR3 amino acids: CASSRTSGRRDTQYF. CDR3 DNA: TGTGCCAGCAGCCGGACTAGCGGGAGGAGGGATACGCAGTATTTT.

The chain couples TRBV19 to TRBJ2-7; 10 bases fit TRBD1. V shed 6 bases, J shed 0 bases, and the junction held 8 bases outside the gene matches. The CDR3 sequence is 16 residues long. Germline V lookup: CDR1 LNHDA, CDR2 SQIVND (reference sequence). CDR3 bases: TGTGCCAGTAGAAGGGGGACAGGGGCTAACTCCTACGAGCAGTACTTC. Amino acids: CASRRGTGANSYEQYF.

CDR3 DNA: TGTGCCAGCAGCGTAGTCCCAGCAATTAACTATGGCTACACCTTC. Encoded protein: CASSVVPAINYGYTF. The chain joins TRBV9 to TRBJ1-2; D remains unclear. The CDR3 has 15 residues. Germline V gene sequence: CDR1 SGDLS, CDR2 YYNGEE. V was trimmed by 0 bases and J by 1 base, leaving 10 bases between them.

The rearrangement links TRBV24-1 to TRBJ2-3; D is unclear. Germline lookup yields CDR1 KGHDR and CDR2 SFDVKD. Trimming removed 4 bases at V and 3 bases at J, with 13 bases between. The CDR3 runs to 15 residues. The CDR3 region is CATSESEAQTDTQYF. The CDR3, as DNA: TGTGCCACCAGTGAGTCAGAAGCTCAGACAGATACGCAGTATTTT.

V and J are TRBV25-1 and TRBJ2-1, with 7 nucleotides matching TRBD2. The CDR3 extends over 16 amino acids. The ends lost 5 bases at V and 5 bases at J; junction bases unmatched: 12. Per germline, CDR1 MGHDK and CDR2 SYGVNS. CDR3 sequence (DNA): TGTGCCAGCAGTCGCCCTCCCGAGCGGGGAAACAATGAGCAGTTCTTC. It encodes CASSRPPERGNNEQFF.

The chain links TRBV3-1 (or the pseudogene TRBV3-2) to TRBJ1-3; D gene unclear. The CDR3 consists of 14 residues. V lost 4 bases, J lost 7 bases, and 14 bases lay in between. From germline, CDR1 is LGHDT and CDR2 YNNKEL (reference sequence). This chain's CDR3 is CASSRLSVGNTIYF. Written as DNA, the CDR3 is TGTGCCAGCAGCCGCCTTAGTGTCGGTAACACCATATATTTT.

The chain links TRBV30 to TRBJ2-1; D might be TRBD2 (6 bases). Trimming removed 5 bases from V and 4 bases from J, with 18 bases in between. CDR1 and CDR2 (germline): GTSNPN, SVGIG (reference sequence). This CDR3 comprises 15 residues. CDR3 sequence (DNA): TGTGCCTGGGCCTACGTAGGACTATCGTACAATGAGCAGTTCTTC. It encodes CAWAYVGLSYNEQFF.

The V gene is TRBV7-3, the J gene TRBJ2-7, with 15 bases fitting TRBD2. Trimming at V came to 4 bases and at J to 4 bases, leaving 11 bases not matched to a gene. The CDR3 is 18 amino acids. Germline values: CDR1 SGHTA, CDR2 FQGTGA. The CDR3 sequence is CASSSVPGLAGGTYEQYF. CDR3 nucleotide sequence: TGTGCCAGCAGCTCAGTCCCGGGACTAGCGGGAGGTACTTACGAGCAGTACTTC. The full variable domain, with the rest looked up from reference TRBV7-3 and TRBJ2-7, is GAGVSQTPSNKVTEKGKYVELRCDPISGHTALYWYRQSLGQGPEFLIYFQGTGAADDSGLPNDRFFAVRPEGSVSTLKIQRTERGDSAVYLCASSSVPGLAGGTYEQYFGPGTRLTVT.

V gene TRBV11-2 combines with J gene TRBJ2-1; a possible D gene is TRBD2 (5 bases). Germline values: CDR1 SGHAT, CDR2 FQNNGV. The V and J ends lost 0 bases and 9 bases respectively, with 6 bases between them. The CDR3 covers 12 residues. CDR3 residues: CASSLDRGEQFF. The CDR3, as DNA: TGTGCCAGCAGCTTAGATCGGGGTGAGCAGTTCTTC.

The CDR3, as DNA: TGTGCCAGCAGTGTCGACAGGGGGTTTGGTGGCTACACCTTC. It yields the protein CASSVDRGFGGYTF. This chain links TRBV27 with TRBJ1-2; 9 bases map to TRBD1. This CDR3 region has 14 residues. V was pared by 5 bases and J by 7 bases, with 8 bases of the junction left unmatched. The germline gives CDR1 MNHEY, CDR2 SMNVEV (reference sequence).

This clone was recorded only once. The chain is built from TRBV13 and TRBJ2-3; the match to TRBD2 covers 12 bases. The trim removed 1 base at V and 4 bases at J, leaving 9 bases unmatched. The CDR3 contains 18 residues. Germline V gene sequence: CDR1 PRHDT, CDR2 FYEKMQ (reference sequence). This CDR3 reads CASSLAQLAGGSPDTQYF. CDR3 sequence (DNA): TGTGCCAGCAGCTTAGCGCAACTAGCGGGAGGTTCCCCAGATACGCAGTATTTT.

The chain joins TRBV6-6 to TRBJ1-1; D is undetermined. Germline assignment: CDR1 MNHNY and CDR2 SVGAGI (reference sequence). V gave up 4 bases and J gave up 7 bases, with 22 bases separating them. This CDR3 has 16 amino acids. In nucleotides, the CDR3 is TGTGCCAGCAGTTCCGCGACGTTGCGGAAAGCAATTGAAGCTTTCTTT. Its protein is CASSSATLRKAIEAFF.

V is TRBV6-5 and J is TRBJ1-2; D remains ambiguous. There are 13 residues in the CDR3. V lost 2 bases and J 2 bases, leaving 6 bases between the germline ends. The germline V gene has CDR1 MNHEY and CDR2 SVGAGI. In nucleotides, the CDR3 is TGTGCCAGCAGTTACGCACAGAACTATGGCTACACCTTC. The encoded protein is CASSYAQNYGYTF.

DNA of the CDR3: TGTGCCAGCAGCCCGGGGGGCTCGACCGGGGAGCTGTTTTTT. Amino acids: CASSPGGSTGELFF. J is TRBJ2-2 and V is TRBV11-2, with TRBD2 as a possible D gene (7 bases). CDR1 and CDR2 from the germline V gene are SGHAT and FQNNGV. The germline V and J ends were trimmed by 5 bases and 5 bases, with 12 bases remaining between them. CDR3 length: 14 amino acids.

The chain links TRBV18 to TRBJ2-2; TRBD2 matches 11 bases. Losses at the gene ends were 5 bases for V and 4 bases for J; bases not matched to a gene: 3. CDR3 length: 15 residues. CDR1 is KGHSH and CDR2 is LQKENI in the germline V gene. This chain's CDR3 is CASSRLAGSTGELFF. CDR3 DNA sequence: TGTGCCAGCTCAAGACTAGCGGGGTCCACCGGGGAGCTGTTTTTT.

This clone was counted between two and nine times. J is TRBJ2-1 and V is TRBV3-1 (or the pseudogene TRBV3-2), with TRBD2 as a possible D gene (6 bases). This CDR3 spans 15 amino acids. Trimming stripped 0 bases from V and 9 bases from J, with 15 bases between. Per the germline V gene, CDR1 is LGHDT and CDR2 is YNNKEL (reference sequence). This CDR3 reads CASSQDLFGGGEQFF. CDR3 DNA sequence: TGTGCCAGCAGCCAAGACCTGTTTGGGGGAGGTGAGCAGTTCTTC.

This chain links TRBV19 with TRBJ1-1; no firm D call. The CDR3 sequence is 16 residues long. Trimming removed 3 bases from V and 3 bases from J, with 17 bases in between. The germline V gene encodes CDR1 LNHDA and CDR2 SQIVND (reference sequence). The CDR3 region is CASSIGLWGSDTEAFF. CDR3 sequence (DNA): TGTGCCAGTAGTATCGGGTTGTGGGGTTCTGACACTGAAGCTTTCTTT.

This clone was observed a handful of times. The chain links TRBV21-1 to TRBJ2-1; the table's D gene call, TRBD2, was not cross checked with the DNA. TRBV21-1 is recorded as a pseudogene. This CDR3 is 12 amino acids long. CDR3 sequence reads: CASSNGGNEQFF. Written as DNA, the CDR3 is TGTGCCAGCAGCAACGGGGGTAATGAGCAGTTCTTC.